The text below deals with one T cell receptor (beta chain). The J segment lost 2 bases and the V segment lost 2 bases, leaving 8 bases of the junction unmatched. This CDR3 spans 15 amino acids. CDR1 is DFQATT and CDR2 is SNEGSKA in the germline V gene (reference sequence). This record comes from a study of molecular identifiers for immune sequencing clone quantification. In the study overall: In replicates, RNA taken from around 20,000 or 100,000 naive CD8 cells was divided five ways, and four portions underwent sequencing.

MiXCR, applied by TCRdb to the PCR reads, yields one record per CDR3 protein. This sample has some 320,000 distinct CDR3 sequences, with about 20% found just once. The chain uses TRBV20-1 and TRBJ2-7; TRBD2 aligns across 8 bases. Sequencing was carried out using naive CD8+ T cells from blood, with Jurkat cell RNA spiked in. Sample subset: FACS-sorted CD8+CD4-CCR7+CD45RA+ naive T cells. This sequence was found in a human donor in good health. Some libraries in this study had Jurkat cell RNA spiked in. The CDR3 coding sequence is TGCAGTGCTAGATCAATAGCGGGATTCACCTACGAGCAGTACTTC. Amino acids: CSARSIAGFTYEQYF.